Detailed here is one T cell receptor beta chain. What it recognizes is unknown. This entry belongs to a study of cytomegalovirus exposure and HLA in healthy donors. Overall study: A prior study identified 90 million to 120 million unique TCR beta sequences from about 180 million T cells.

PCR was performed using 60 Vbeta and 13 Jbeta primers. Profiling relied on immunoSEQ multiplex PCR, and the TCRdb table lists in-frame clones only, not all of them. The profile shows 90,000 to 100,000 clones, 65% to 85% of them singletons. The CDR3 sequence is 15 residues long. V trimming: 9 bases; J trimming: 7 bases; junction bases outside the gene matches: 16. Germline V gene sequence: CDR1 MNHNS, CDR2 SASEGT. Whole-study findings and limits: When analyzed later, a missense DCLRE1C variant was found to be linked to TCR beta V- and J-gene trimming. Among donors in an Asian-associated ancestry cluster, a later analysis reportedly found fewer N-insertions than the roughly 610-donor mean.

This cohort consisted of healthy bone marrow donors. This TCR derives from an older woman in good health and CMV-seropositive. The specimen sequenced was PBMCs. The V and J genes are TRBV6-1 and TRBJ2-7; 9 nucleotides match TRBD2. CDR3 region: CASRGPASGTQEQYF. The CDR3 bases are TGTGCCAGTCGGGGACCGGCTAGCGGGACACAAGAGCAGTACTTC.